The 29 T cell receptor beta chains below all came from one sample that was sequenced in a study of shared clonotypes between healthy human individuals. Sequencing was performed with immunoSEQ multiplex PCR; in TCRdb, only in-frame clones are kept and a portion is missing. The top ten hold 15% to 20% of the sample, which has around 300,000 clones, roughly 87% seen once. The sample consisted of memory CD8+ T cells sorted from blood. Subset given: CD45RO+ cells pooled with CCR7-negative TemRA cells. These receptors were taken from a man younger than 35 in good health.

The gene calls are TRBV6-1 and TRBJ2-2; 8 nucleotides line up with TRBD2. Germline V CDR1 and CDR2: MNHNS, SASEGT. The CDR3 sequence is 16 residues long. V was clipped by 4 bases and J by 1 base; unmatched bases: 5. The CDR3 loop reads CASSADGRGNTGELFF. CDR3 DNA: TGTGCCAGCAGTGCAGACGGGAGGGGGAACACCGGGGAGCTGTTTTTT.

The CDR3 here is CASSQVRWGGTDTQYF. The DNA for the CDR3 is TGCGCCAGCAGCCAAGTCCGGTGGGGAGGCACAGATACGCAGTATTTT. The chain joins TRBV4-1 to TRBJ2-3, with D maybe TRBD2 (5 bases). CDR3 length equals 16 residues. CDR1 MGHRA and CDR2 YSYEKL come from the germline V gene. Between the trimmed V and J ends, which lost 1 base and 1 base, there was a span of 12 bases.

There are a few counts of this clone. This chain uses TRBV25-1 with TRBJ2-5; no clear D. V lost 5 bases to trimming and J lost 0 bases, with 16 bases between them. CDR3 length equals 16 residues. Germline CDR1 reads MGHDK; CDR2 reads SYGVNS. The CDR3 DNA sequence: TGTGCCAGCAGTCACCCGCCCGGCACCTACCAAGAGACCCAGTACTTC. Translating gives CASSHPPGTYQETQYF.

This clone was seen once. This chain links TRBV10-3 with TRBJ2-7; D uncertain. There are 16 residues in the CDR3. Germline V gene data show CDR1 as ENHRY and CDR2 as SYGVKD. V was pared by 0 bases and J by 3 bases, with 15 bases between. The CDR3 loop reads CAISESSQVIVYEQYF. The CDR3 DNA sequence: TGTGCCATCAGTGAGTCGTCGCAGGTCATAGTCTACGAGCAGTACTTC.

The chain couples TRBV4-3 to TRBJ2-7; the D gene could be TRBD1 or TRBD2 (5 bases each). CDR1 is LGHNA, CDR2 YSLEER, per germline. Trimming pared 1 base from V and 7 bases from J, leaving 14 bases between. The CDR3 extends over 14 amino acids. The CDR3 bases are TGCGCCAGCAGCCAAGGGGGGATAGGATGGGAGCAGTACTTC. This encodes CASSQGGIGWEQYF.

This chain connects TRBV7-9 to TRBJ1-2; weak D call: TRBD1 (5 bases). V was trimmed by 1 base and J by 8 bases, leaving 17 bases between them. Germline CDR1 is SEHNR and CDR2 is FQNEAQ (reference sequence). This CDR3 is 15 amino acids long. Here the CDR3 DNA reads TGTGCCAGCAGCTTAGAAGCAGGGCCGAGGAACGGCTACACCTTC. Translating gives CASSLEAGPRNGYTF.

The J gene is TRBJ1-4, the V gene TRBV9; 7 bases fit TRBD1. This CDR3 contains 17 residues. The trim removed 3 bases at V and 7 bases at J, leaving 15 bases unmatched. CDR1 is SGDLS and CDR2 is YYNGEE in the germline V gene. The CDR3: CASSETGTATGFEKLFF. For the CDR3, the DNA is TGTGCCAGCAGCGAAACCGGGACAGCGACCGGTTTTGAAAAACTGTTTTTT.

The rearrangement links TRBV7-9 to TRBJ2-3, with D perhaps matching TRBD2 (6 bases). Trimming took off 5 bases at V and 2 bases at J, with 17 bases between the two ends. CDR1 and CDR2 from the germline V gene are SEHNR and FQNEAQ (reference sequence). The CDR3 has 16 amino acids. CDR3 sequence reads: CASSPGELRNTDTQYF. DNA for the CDR3: TGTGCCAGCAGCCCGGGAGAGCTTCGGAACACAGATACGCAGTATTTT.

This sequence joins TRBV6-5 and TRBJ1-4; D gene unclear. The CDR3 spans 15 residues. V lost 0 bases and J lost 8, with 13 bases in between. Germline-derived CDR1 and CDR2 are MNHEY and SVGAGI. For the CDR3, the DNA is TGTGCCAGCAGTTACTCGGAAAGGGTGGGCGAAAAACTGTTTTTT. Its translation is CASSYSERVGEKLFF.

In regard to this clone: The junction and the germline gene differ at one end; a read error may be behind it. The V and J genes are TRBV7-7 and TRBJ2-1; possibly TRBD1 for D (6 bases). Germline values: CDR1 SSHAT, CDR2 FNYEAQ (reference sequence). The CDR3 loop spans 16 amino acids. In nucleotides, the CDR3 is TGTGCTAGCAGCCCAAGGGACAATCCGGGTCACAATGAGCAGTTCTTC. Its translation: CASSPRDNPGHNEQFF.

The chain carries TRBV5-1 and TRBJ2-2; D gene ambiguous. The CDR3 covers 18 residues. Germline V gene sequence: CDR1 SGHRS, CDR2 YFSETQ. Trimming pared 4 bases from V and 5 bases from J, leaving 24 bases between. The CDR3 sequence: CASSGGVQKGIGTGELFF. DNA of the CDR3: TGCGCCAGCAGCGGTGGGGTTCAGAAGGGAATAGGAACCGGGGAGCTGTTTTTT.

The gene calls are TRBV12-2 and TRBJ2-2; TRBD1 is taken as the D call from the table, unchecked against the DNA. TRBV12-2 is a recognized pseudogene. The CDR3 has 18 amino acids. Here the CDR3 DNA reads TGTGCAAGTCGCTTTTCAAGGGCAGGGCAAGTAAACACCGGGGAGCTGTTTTTT. It translates to CASRFSRAGQVNTGELFF.

The chain combines TRBV4-1 with TRBJ1-2, with 8 nucleotides matching TRBD1. The J segment lost 2 bases and the V segment lost 1 base, leaving 6 bases of the junction unmatched. The length of the CDR3 is 16 residues. CDR1 and CDR2 (germline): MGHRA, YSYEKL. As DNA, the CDR3 is TGCGCCAGCAGCCAAGTTGGACAGGGCGTGAACTATGGCTACACCTTC. Its translation: CASSQVGQGVNYGYTF.

The chain recombines TRBV7-9 with TRBJ2-5; D is undetermined. The germline V and J ends were trimmed by 1 base and 3 bases, with 12 bases remaining between them. The CDR3 is 15 amino acids. CDR1 is SEHNR and CDR2 is FQNEAQ in the germline V gene (reference sequence). The CDR3 spells CASSLGPNSEETQYF. CDR3 in DNA: TGTGCCAGCAGCTTAGGGCCCAACAGTGAAGAGACCCAGTACTTC.

The rearrangement joins TRBV6-5 to TRBJ1-2; D is undetermined. Trimming shortened V by 6 bases and J by 0 bases, and 8 bases separated the two germline ends. Germline V lookup: CDR1 MNHEY, CDR2 SVGAGI. This CDR3 has 13 amino acids. CDR3 protein: CASSPVSNYGYTF. In nucleotides, the CDR3 is TGTGCCAGCAGCCCCGTGTCTAACTATGGCTACACCTTC.

The chain employs TRBV4-1 and TRBJ1-2; D gene unclear. Per the germline V gene, CDR1 is MGHRA and CDR2 is YSYEKL. V dropped 1 base and J dropped 8 bases, with 8 bases sitting between them. The CDR3 is 12 residues long. The CDR3 here is CASSQAFEGYTF. The CDR3 bases are TGCGCCAGCAGCCAAGCCTTTGAGGGCTACACCTTC.

This clone has just one count. The rearrangement links TRBV27 to TRBJ2-1; possible D gene TRBD2, 5 bases. Germline CDR1 MNHEY, CDR2 SMNVEV (reference sequence). The CDR3 spans 14 residues. The ends were cut back, 5 bases at V and 8 bases at J, with 16 bases in the middle. Here the CDR3 reads CASSVSGPRDEQFF. The CDR3, as DNA: TGTGCCAGCAGTGTGAGCGGCCCAAGGGATGAGCAGTTCTTC.

V and J are TRBV7-9 and TRBJ2-7; 9 nucleotides agree with TRBD2. Germline values: CDR1 SEHNR, CDR2 FQNEAQ (reference sequence). The CDR3 is 17 amino acids. Trimming took 5 bases from V and 4 from J; bases not matched to a gene: 15. CDR3 sequence: CASSPGPVAGGGYEQYF. In DNA, the CDR3 is TGTGCCAGCAGCCCTGGGCCGGTTGCGGGAGGGGGTTACGAGCAGTACTTC.

The count of this clone is one. This chain connects TRBV25-1 to TRBJ2-6; D uncertain. This CDR3 region has 15 residues. Deletions cut 4 bases from V and 0 bases from J, with 7 bases between. Germline-derived CDR1 and CDR2 are MGHDK and SYGVNS. This CDR3 reads CASSVLDSGANVLTF. The CDR3 region has the DNA TGTGCCAGCAGTGTACTTGACTCTGGGGCCAACGTCCTGACTTTC.

The rearrangement links TRBV25-1 to TRBJ1-2; 9 bases are shared with TRBD1. The V and J ends lost 4 bases and 2 bases, in that order; junction bases with no gene match: 8. Germline V lookup: CDR1 MGHDK, CDR2 SYGVNS. The CDR3 length is 16 residues. The CDR3 DNA sequence: TGTGCCAGCAGTGCCCTTCGGGGACAGGGAAACTATGGCTACACCTTC. This translates into CASSALRGQGNYGYTF.

This CDR3 reads CASSQLRATRGAGELFF. As DNA, the CDR3 is TGCGCCAGCAGCCAATTGAGGGCTACTAGAGGGGCCGGGGAGCTGTTTTTT. The chain joins TRBV4-3 to TRBJ2-2; D is tentatively TRBD1 or TRBD2 (5 bases each). This CDR3 is 17 amino acids long. V was cut by 2 bases and J by 6 bases, with 19 bases left in between. Per the germline V gene, CDR1 is LGHNA and CDR2 is YSLEER.

In its sample, this clone was seen once. V gene TRBV4-1 combines with J gene TRBJ1-2; D is unclear. From germline, CDR1 is MGHRA and CDR2 YSYEKL. V was pared by 0 bases and J by 3 bases, with 11 bases between. This CDR3 spans 15 amino acids. In nucleotides, the CDR3 is TGCGCCAGCAGCCAAGAAGCGACCGGGCACTATGGCTACACCTTC. Residues: CASSQEATGHYGYTF.

This clone was observed a handful of times. This chain connects TRBV19 to TRBJ2-7; D possibly corresponds to TRBD2 (5 bases). CDR1 LNHDA and CDR2 SQIVND come from the germline V gene (reference sequence). Trimming shortened V by 6 bases and J by 3 bases, and 12 bases separated the two germline ends. This CDR3 comprises 13 residues. CDR3 amino acids: CASSEFRDYEQYF. The CDR3 DNA follows: TGTGCCAGTAGCGAATTCCGGGACTACGAGCAGTACTTC.

J is TRBJ1-2 and V is TRBV27; TRBD1 is a possible D gene (5 bases). The germline gives CDR1 MNHEY, CDR2 SMNVEV (reference sequence). Trimming stripped 5 bases from V and 4 bases from J, with 23 bases between. The CDR3 runs 17 residues. CDR3 DNA: TGTGCCAGCAGTCCCTTTCCCTATACGGCAGGGCCCTATGGCTACACCTTC. Amino acid sequence: CASSPFPYTAGPYGYTF.

CDR3 nucleotides: TGTGCCAGCAGCTTGGGTACAGCGAGGGATTTTACGGAGACCCAGTACTTC. Translation gives CASSLGTARDFTETQYF. This chain uses TRBV5-8 with TRBJ2-5; D is possibly TRBD2 (5 bases). The V end lost 0 bases, the J end lost 5 bases, and 20 bases lay between the germline ends. Germline V lookup: CDR1 SGHTS, CDR2 YDEGEE. There are 17 residues in the CDR3. Using reference TRBV5-8 and TRBJ2-5 for the parts outside the CDR3, the full variable domain is EAGVTQSPTHLIKTRGQQATLRCSPISGHTSVYWYQQALGLGLQFLLWYDEGEERNRGNFPPRFSGRQFPNYSSELNVNALELEDSALYLCASSLGTARDFTETQYFGPGTRLLVL.

V and J are TRBV28 and TRBJ1-1; possible D gene TRBD1, 5 bases. Trimming cost V 1 base and J 1 base, with 7 bases left between them. Germline CDR1 reads MDHEN; CDR2 reads SYDVKM. There are 14 residues in the CDR3. The chain's CDR3 is CASSLLGANTEAFF. Written as DNA, the CDR3 is TGTGCCAGCAGTTTATTAGGGGCGAACACTGAAGCTTTCTTT.

This sequence joins TRBV11-1 and TRBJ1-6; D might be TRBD1 (5 bases). The CDR3 is 16 residues long. CDR1 is SGHAT and CDR2 is FQDESV in the germline V gene (reference sequence). The ends were cut back, 4 bases at V and 9 bases at J, with 19 bases in the middle. The CDR3 bases are TGTGCCAGCAGCTCAGATTGGGGCCTAGGGAGTTCACCCCTCCACTTT. Protein: CASSSDWGLGSSPLHF.

The rearrangement uses TRBV28 and TRBJ1-1; TRBD1 is a possible D gene (5 bases). Per the germline V gene, CDR1 is MDHEN and CDR2 is SYDVKM. The V and J ends lost 1 base and 5 bases respectively, with 11 bases between them. The length of the CDR3 is 14 residues. The chain's CDR3 is CASSLSQGGTEAFF. The CDR3 DNA reads as TGTGCCAGCAGTTTATCCCAGGGAGGGACTGAAGCTTTCTTT.

The table lists this clone with a count of one. Other DNA sequences of this sample code for an identical CDR3. CDR3 sequence: CASSANLGDTQYF. In nucleotides, the CDR3 is TGTGCCAGCAGCGCCAACTTAGGGGATACGCAGTATTTT. The V gene is TRBV7-9, the J gene TRBJ2-3; no clear D. The CDR3 extends over 13 amino acids. V lost 5 bases and J lost 6, with 12 bases in between. CDR1 SEHNR and CDR2 FQNEAQ come from the germline V gene (reference sequence).